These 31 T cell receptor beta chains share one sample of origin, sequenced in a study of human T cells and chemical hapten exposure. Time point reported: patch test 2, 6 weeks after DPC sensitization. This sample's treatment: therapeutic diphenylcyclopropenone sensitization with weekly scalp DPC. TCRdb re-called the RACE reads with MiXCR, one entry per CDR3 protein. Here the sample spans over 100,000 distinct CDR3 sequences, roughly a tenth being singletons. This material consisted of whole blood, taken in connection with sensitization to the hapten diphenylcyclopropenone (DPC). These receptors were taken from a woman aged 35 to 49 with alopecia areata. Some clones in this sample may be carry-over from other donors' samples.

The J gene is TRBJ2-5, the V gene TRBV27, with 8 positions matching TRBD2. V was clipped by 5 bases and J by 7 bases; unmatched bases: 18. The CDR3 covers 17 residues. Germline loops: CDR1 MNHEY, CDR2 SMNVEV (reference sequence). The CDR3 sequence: CASSPGGGTNKRSTQYF. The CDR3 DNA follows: TGTGCCAGCAGTCCCGGCGGGGGGACCAACAAGAGATCGACCCAGTACTTC.

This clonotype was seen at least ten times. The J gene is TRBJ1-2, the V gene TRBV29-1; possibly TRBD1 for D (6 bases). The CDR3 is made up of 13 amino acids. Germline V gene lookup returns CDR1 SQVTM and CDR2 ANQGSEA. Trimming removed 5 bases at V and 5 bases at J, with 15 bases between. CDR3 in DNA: TGCAGCGTTCGGGACACAAGGGATTATGGCTACACCTTC. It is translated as CSVRDTRDYGYTF.

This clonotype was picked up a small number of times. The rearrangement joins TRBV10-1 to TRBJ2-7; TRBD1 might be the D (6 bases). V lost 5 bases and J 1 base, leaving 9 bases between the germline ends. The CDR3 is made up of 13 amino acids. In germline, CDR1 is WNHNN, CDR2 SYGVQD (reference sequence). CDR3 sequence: CASSTQGSYEQYF. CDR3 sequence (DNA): TGCGCCAGCAGTACACAGGGTTCCTACGAGCAGTACTTC.

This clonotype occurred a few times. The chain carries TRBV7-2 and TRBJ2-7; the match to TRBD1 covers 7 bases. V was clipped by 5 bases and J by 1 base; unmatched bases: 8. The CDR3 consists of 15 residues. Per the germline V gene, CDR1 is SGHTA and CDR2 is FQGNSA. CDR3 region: CASSATGQTSYEQYF. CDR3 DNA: TGTGCCAGCAGCGCCACGGGACAGACTTCCTACGAGCAGTACTTC.

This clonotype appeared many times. The CDR3 DNA is TGCGCCAGCAGCTCCCCCGGGCGGGTGCCATCCTACGAGCAGTACTTC. Protein sequence: CASSSPGRVPSYEQYF. The V call is TRBV4-1, the J call TRBJ2-7; D might be TRBD2 (5 bases). The V end lost 5 bases, the J end lost 1 base, and 18 bases lay between the germline ends. The CDR3 has 16 amino acids. Germline assignment: CDR1 MGHRA and CDR2 YSYEKL.

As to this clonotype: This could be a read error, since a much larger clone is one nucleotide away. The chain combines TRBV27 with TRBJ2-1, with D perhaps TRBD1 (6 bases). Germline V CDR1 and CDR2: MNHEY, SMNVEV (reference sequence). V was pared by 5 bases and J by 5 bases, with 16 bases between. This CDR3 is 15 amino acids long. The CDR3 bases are TGTGCCAGCAGTCTCACTGACGGACAGAACAATGAGCAGTTCTTC. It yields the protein CASSLTDGQNNEQFF.

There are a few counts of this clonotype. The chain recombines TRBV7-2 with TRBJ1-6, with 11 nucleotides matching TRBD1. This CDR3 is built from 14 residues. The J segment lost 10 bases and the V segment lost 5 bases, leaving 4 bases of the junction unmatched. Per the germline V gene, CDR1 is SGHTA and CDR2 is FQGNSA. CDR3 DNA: TGTGCCAGCAGCAGCCGGGACAGGGGGTCACCCCTCCACTTT. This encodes CASSSRDRGSPLHF.

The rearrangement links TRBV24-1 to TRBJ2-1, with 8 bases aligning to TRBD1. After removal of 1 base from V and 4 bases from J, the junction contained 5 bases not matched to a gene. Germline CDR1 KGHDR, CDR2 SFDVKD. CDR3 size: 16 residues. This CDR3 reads CATSDFSGGAYNEQFF. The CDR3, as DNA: TGTGCCACCAGTGATTTCTCAGGGGGCGCGTACAATGAGCAGTTCTTC.

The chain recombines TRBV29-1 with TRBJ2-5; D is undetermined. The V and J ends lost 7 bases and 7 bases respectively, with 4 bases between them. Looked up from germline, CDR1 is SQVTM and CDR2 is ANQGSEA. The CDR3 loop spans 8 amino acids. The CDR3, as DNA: TGCAGCGACGGGACCCAGTACTTC. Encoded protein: CSDGTQYF.

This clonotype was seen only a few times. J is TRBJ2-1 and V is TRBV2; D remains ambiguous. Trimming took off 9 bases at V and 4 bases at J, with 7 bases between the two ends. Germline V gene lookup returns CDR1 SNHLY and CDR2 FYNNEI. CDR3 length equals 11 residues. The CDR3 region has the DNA TGTGCCAGTCATCAGTACAATGAGCAGTTCTTC. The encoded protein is CASHQYNEQFF.

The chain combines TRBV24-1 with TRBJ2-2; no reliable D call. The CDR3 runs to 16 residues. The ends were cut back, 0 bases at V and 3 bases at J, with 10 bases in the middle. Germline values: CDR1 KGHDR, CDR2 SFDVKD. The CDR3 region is CATSDLQGSDTGELFF. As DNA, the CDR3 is TGTGCCACCAGTGATTTGCAAGGGTCGGACACCGGGGAGCTGTTTTTT.

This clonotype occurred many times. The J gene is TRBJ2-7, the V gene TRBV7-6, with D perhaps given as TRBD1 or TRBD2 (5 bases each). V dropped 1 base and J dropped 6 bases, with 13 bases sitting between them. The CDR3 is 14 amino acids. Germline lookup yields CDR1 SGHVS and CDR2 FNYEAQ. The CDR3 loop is CASSLVEGTGEQYF. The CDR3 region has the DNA TGTGCCAGCAGCTTAGTTGAGGGGACGGGCGAGCAGTACTTC.

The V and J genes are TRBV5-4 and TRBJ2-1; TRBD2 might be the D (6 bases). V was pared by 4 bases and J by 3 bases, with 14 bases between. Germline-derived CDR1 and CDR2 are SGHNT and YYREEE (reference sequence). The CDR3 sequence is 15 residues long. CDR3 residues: CASSRGLSFYNEQFF. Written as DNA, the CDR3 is TGTGCCAGCAGCCGGGGACTTTCGTTCTACAATGAGCAGTTCTTC.

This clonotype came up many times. The CDR3: CSARDLGGIGFYEQYF. The CDR3 DNA is TGCAGTGCTAGAGATTTAGGGGGGATCGGTTTCTACGAGCAGTACTTC. This rearrangement joins TRBV20-1 to TRBJ2-7, with D tentatively TRBD1 or TRBD2 (6 bases each). Germline CDR1 is DFQATT and CDR2 is SNEGSKA (reference sequence). V lost 0 bases and J lost 3, with 18 bases in between. The CDR3 has 16 residues.

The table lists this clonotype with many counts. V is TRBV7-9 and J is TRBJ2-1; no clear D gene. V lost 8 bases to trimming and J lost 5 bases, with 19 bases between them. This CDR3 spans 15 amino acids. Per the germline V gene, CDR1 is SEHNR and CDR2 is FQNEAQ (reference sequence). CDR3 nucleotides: TGTGCCAGCGCGCGCCTCCTCGGCGCACACAATGAGCAGTTCTTC. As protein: CASARLLGAHNEQFF.

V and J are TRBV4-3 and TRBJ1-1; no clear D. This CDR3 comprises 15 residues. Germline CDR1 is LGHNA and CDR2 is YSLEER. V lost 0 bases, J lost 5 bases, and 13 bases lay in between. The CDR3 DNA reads TGCGCCAGCAGCCAAGATCTGGCAGCGGGGACTGAAGCTTTCTTT. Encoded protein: CASSQDLAAGTEAFF.

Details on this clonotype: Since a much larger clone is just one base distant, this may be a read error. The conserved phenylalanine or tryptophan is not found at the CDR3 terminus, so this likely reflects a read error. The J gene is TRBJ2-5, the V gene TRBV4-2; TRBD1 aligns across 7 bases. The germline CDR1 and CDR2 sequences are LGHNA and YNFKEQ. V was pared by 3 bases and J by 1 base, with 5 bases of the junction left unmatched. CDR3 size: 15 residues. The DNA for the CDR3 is TGTGCCAGCAGCCAGGATGGACAGGTCCAAGAGACCCAGTACTCC. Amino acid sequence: CASSQDGQVQETQYS.

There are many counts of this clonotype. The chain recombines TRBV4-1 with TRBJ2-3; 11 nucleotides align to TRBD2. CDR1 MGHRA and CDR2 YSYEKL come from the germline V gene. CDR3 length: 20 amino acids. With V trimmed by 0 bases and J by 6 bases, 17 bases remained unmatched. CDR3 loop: CASSQESSLAGVRNLDTQYF. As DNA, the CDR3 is TGCGCCAGCAGCCAAGAGTCTTCACTAGCGGGGGTCAGGAACCTGGATACGCAGTATTTT.

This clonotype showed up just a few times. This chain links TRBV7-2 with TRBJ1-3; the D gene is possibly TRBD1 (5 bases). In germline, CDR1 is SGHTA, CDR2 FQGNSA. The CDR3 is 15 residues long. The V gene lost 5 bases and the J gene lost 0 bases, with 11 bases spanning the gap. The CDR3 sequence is CASSQTVGSGNTIYF. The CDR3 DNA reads TGTGCCAGCAGCCAGACAGTAGGCTCTGGAAACACCATATATTTT.

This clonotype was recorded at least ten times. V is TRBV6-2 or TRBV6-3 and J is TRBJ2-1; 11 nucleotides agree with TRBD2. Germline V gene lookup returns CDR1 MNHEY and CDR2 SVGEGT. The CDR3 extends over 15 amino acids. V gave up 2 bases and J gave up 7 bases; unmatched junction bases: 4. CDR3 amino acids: CASSYVTSGVNEQFF. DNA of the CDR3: TGTGCCAGCAGTTACGTGACTAGCGGGGTTAATGAGCAGTTCTTC.

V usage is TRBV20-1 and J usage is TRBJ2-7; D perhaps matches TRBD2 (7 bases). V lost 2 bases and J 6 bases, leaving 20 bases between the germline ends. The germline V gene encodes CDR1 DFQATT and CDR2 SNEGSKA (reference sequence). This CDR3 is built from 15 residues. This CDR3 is CSARSLGGDQGEQYF. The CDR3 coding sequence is TGCAGTGCTAGATCCTTAGGGGGGGATCAGGGCGAGCAGTACTTC.

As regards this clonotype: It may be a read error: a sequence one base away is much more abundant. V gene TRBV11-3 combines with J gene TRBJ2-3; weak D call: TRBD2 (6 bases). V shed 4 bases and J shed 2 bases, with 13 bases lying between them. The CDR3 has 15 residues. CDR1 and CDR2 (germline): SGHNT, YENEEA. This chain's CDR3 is CASSYGGTVTDTQYF. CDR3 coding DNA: TGTGCCAGCAGCTACGGTGGGACTGTCACAGATACGCAGTATTTT.

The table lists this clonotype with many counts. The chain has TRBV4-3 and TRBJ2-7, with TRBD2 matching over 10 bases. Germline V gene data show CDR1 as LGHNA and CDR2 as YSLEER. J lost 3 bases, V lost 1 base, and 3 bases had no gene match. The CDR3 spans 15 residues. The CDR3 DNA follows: TGCGCCAGCAGCCAAGGACTAGCGGGTAACTACGAGCAGTACTTC. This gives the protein CASSQGLAGNYEQYF.

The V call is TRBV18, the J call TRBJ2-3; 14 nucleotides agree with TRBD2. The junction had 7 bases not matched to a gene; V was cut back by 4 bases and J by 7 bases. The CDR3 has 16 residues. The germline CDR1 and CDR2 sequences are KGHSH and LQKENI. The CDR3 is CASSLGTSGGFNTQYF. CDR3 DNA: TGTGCCAGCTCACTAGGGACTAGCGGGGGCTTCAATACGCAGTATTTT.

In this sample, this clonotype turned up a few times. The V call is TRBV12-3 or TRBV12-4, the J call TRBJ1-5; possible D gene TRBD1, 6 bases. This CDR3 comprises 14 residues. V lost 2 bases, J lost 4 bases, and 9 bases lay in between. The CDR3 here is CASSLQGTNQPQHF. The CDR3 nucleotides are TGTGCCAGCAGTTTACAGGGGACTAATCAGCCCCAGCATTTT.

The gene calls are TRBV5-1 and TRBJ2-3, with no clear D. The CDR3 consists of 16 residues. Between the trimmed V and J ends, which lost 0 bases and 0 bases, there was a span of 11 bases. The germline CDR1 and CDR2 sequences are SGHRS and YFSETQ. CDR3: CASSLVVVSSTDTQYF. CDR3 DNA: TGCGCCAGCAGCTTGGTGGTGGTCTCAAGCACAGATACGCAGTATTTT.

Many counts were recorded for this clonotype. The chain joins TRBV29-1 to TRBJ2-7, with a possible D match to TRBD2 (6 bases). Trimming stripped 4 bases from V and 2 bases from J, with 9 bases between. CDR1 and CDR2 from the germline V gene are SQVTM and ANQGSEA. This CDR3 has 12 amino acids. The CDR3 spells CSVGGDTYEQYF. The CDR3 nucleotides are TGCAGCGTTGGCGGGGATACCTACGAGCAGTACTTC.

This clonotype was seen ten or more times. CDR3 loop: CATSARGGWYYNEQFF. Written as DNA, the CDR3 is TGTGCCACCAGTGCACGGGGGGGCTGGTATTACAATGAGCAGTTCTTC. The chain has TRBV24-1 and TRBJ2-1, with 8 bases aligning to TRBD2. Germline V gene data show CDR1 as KGHDR and CDR2 as SFDVKD. This CDR3 spans 16 amino acids. After removal of 5 bases from V and 4 bases from J, the junction contained 9 bases not matched to a gene.

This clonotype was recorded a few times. CDR3 sequence: CAISDPGTENYGYTF. The CDR3 coding sequence is TGTGCCATCAGTGACCCTGGGACGGAAAACTATGGCTACACCTTC. The chain uses TRBV10-3 and TRBJ1-2, with D possibly being TRBD1 (5 bases). The CDR3 extends over 15 amino acids. Germline CDR1 reads ENHRY; CDR2 reads SYGVKD. V lost 3 bases, J lost 2 bases, and 13 bases lay in between.

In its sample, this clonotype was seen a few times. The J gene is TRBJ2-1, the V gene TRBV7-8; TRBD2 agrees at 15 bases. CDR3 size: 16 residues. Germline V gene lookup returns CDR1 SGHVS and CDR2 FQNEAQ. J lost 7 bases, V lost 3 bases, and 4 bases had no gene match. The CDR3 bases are TGTGCCAGCAGCTTTTACGGGACTAGCGGGGGGAATGAGCAGTTCTTC. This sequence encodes CASSFYGTSGGNEQFF. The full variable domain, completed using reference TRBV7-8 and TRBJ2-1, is GAGVSQSPRYKVAKRGQDVALRCDPISGHVSLFWYQQALGQGPEFLTYFQNEAQLDKSGLPSDRFFAERPEGSVSTLKIQRTQQEDSAVYLCASSFYGTSGGNEQFFGPGTRLTVL.

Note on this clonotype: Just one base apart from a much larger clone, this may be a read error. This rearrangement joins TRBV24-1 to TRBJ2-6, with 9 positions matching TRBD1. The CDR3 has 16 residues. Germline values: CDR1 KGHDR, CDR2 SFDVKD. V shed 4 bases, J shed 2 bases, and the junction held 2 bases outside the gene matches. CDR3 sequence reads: CATSEWTGAGANVLTF. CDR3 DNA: TGTGCCACCAGTGAGTGGACAGGGGCTGGGGCCAACGTCCTGACTTTC.